This T cell receptor beta chain was recorded in a study of T cells in Graves' hyperthyroidism and ophthalmopathy. TCR beta CDR3 region amplification was performed from RNA transcripts. Initially, a first-round RT-PCR of the TCR CDR3 employed the HTBI primer set. TCRdb passed the multiplex PCR reads through MiXCR, listing each CDR3 protein once. The table lists 600,000 to 850,000 distinct CDR3 sequences, roughly a sixth of them singletons. CDR3 length: 14 residues. CDR1 SQVTM and CDR2 ANQGSEA come from the germline V gene. The V segment lost 3 bases and the J segment 3 bases; nucleotides outside the gene matches: 7. Details on this clonotype: Its antigen remains unknown.

Hyperthyroidism patients were newly diagnosed, had disease duration under 2 months, and were aged 18 to 65 years. Fresh peripheral blood, roughly 9.6 ml, was the source of the PBMCs. Study-wide results and limits: Most clonotypes that expanded in the thyroid above 0.001 also showed up in blood.

Sequencing was performed on blood. The receptor was isolated from a woman between 50 and 59 years old with Graves' hyperthyroidism that later progressed to Graves' ophthalmopathy. This chain links TRBV29-1 with TRBJ1-2; 7 nucleotides align to TRBD1. The CDR3 nucleotides are TGCAGCGTTGAGGGGCAGGGGGAGTACTATGGCTACACCTTC. Its translation: CSVEGQGEYYGYTF. Full variable domain (rest looked up from reference TRBV29-1 and TRBJ1-2): SAVISQKPSRDICQRGTSLTIQCQVDSQVTMMFWYRQQPGQSLTLIATANQGSEATYESGFVIDKFPISRPNLTFSTLTVSNMSPEDSSIYLCSVEGQGEYYGYTFGSGTRLTVV.